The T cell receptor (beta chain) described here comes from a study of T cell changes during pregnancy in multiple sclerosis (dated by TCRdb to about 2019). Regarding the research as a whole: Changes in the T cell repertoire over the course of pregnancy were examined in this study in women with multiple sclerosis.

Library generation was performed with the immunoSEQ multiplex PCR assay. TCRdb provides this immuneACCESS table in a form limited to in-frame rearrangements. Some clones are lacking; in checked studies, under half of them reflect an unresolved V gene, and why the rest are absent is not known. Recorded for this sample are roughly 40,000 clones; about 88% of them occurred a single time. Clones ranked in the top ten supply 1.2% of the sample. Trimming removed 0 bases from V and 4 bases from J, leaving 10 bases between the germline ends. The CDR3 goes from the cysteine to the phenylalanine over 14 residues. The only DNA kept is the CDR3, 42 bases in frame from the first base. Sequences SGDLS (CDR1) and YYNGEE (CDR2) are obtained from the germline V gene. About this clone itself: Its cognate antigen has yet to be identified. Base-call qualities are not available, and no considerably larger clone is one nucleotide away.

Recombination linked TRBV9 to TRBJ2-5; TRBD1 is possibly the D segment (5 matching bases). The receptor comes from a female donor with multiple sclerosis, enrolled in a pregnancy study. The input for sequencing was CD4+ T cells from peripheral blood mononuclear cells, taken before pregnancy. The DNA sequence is TGTGCCAGCAGCGTAGAGGGGATCCCAGAGACCCAGTACTTC. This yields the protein CASSVEGIPETQYF.